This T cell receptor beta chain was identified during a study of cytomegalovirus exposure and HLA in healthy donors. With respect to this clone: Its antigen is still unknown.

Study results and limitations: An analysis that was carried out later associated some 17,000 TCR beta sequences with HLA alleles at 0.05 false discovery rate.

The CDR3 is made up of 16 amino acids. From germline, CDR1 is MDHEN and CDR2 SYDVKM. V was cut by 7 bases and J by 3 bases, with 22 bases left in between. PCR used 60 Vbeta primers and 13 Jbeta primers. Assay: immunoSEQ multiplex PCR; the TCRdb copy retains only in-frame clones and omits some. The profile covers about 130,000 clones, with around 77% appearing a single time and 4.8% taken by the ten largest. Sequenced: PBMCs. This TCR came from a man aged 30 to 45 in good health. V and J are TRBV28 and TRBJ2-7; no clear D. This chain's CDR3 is CASTPLGGSLLYEQYF. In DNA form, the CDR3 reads TGTGCCAGCACCCCTCTCGGCGGCAGCCTTCTCTACGAGCAGTACTTC.